The present T cell receptor beta chain was sequenced within a study of blood T cells in healthy people across ages. For every donor, a draw yielded approximately 9.8 milliliters of peripheral blood. Extractions gave at least 5.5 micrograms of total RNA per sample. Whole-study results and caveats: Naive and antigen-experienced cells were not separated, limiting conclusive comparison.

The CDR3 runs to 13 residues. V lost 7 bases, J lost 1 base, and 11 bases lay in between. Combining a sample-barcoded 5' primer with a J-beta primer mix, a second PCR ran for about 6 to 11 cycles. Sequencing recovered at least 3 million CDR3-containing paired-end reads from each sample. TCRdb used MiXCR to reprocess the 5' RACE reads, holding one entry per CDR3 protein. The table includes some 800,000 distinct CDR3 sequences, roughly 44% detected once. This clonotype has just a few counts. The antigen remains undetermined. The rearrangement links TRBV12-3 or TRBV12-4 to TRBJ2-7; D perhaps matches TRBD1 (6 bases). The clonotype originates from a man between 60 and 70 years old in good health. The sequenced sample was blood. The CDR3 is CASTRGLSYEQYF. In nucleotides, the CDR3 is TGTGCCAGCACCAGGGGTTTGTCCTACGAGCAGTACTTC.